This section outlines one T cell receptor beta chain sequence together with its context. Its antigen is not identified. The record originates from a study of CD8 T cells in ankylosing spondylitis. Study-level points and caveats: Reactive arthritis synovial fluid and blood were previously reported to contain some motif variants. Peripheral blood samples showed relatively rare disease-linked clones, and these clones were CD8+.

Each CDR3 protein gets one entry after TCRdb re-called the 5' RACE reads with MiXCR. The top ten clones hold over 12% of a sample with about 160,000 distinct CDR3 sequences, approximately 10% of them seen once. CDR1 and CDR2 from the germline V gene are PRHDT and FYEKMQ (reference sequence). This CDR3 comprises 15 residues. The V gene lost 3 bases and the J gene lost 1 base, with 9 bases spanning the gap. The J gene is TRBJ2-2, the V gene TRBV13; D may correspond to TRBD1 or TRBD2 (5 bases each). This clonotype was sampled from a female donor with ankylosing spondylitis or in good health (not recorded which). The sample consisted of blood, either unsorted or a sorted T cell fraction (not recorded which). The CDR3 sequence: CASSFVGENTGELFF. CDR3 nucleotides: TGTGCCAGCAGCTTTGTGGGGGAGAACACCGGGGAGCTGTTTTTT.